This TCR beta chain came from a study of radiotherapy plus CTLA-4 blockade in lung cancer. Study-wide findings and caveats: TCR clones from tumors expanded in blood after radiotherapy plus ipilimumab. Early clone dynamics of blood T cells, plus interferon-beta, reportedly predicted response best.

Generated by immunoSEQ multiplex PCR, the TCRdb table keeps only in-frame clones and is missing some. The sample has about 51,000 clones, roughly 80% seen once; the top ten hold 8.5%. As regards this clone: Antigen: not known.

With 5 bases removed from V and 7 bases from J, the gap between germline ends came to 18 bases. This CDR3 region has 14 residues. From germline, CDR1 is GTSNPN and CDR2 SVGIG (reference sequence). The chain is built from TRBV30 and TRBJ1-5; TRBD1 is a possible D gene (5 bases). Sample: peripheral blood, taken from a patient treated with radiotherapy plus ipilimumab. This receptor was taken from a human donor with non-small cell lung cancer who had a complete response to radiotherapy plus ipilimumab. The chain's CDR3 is CAWGAEEKGQPQHF. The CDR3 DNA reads TGTGCCTGGGGGGCCGAAGAAAAGGGGCAGCCCCAGCATTTT. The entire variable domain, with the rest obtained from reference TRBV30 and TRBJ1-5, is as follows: SQTIHQWPATLVQPVGSPLSLECTVEGTSNPNLYWYRQAAGRGLQLLFYSVGIGQISSEVPQNLSASRPQDRQFILSSKKLLLSDSGFYLCAWGAEEKGQPQHFGDGTRLSIL.